The subject of this entry is one T cell receptor (beta chain). What it binds is not known. V gave up 4 bases and J gave up 4 bases, with 16 bases separating them. The CDR3 spans 15 residues. The germline V gene has CDR1 SGHTA and CDR2 FQGNSA. Every TCR cDNA molecule bore its own unique molecular identifier. TCRdb reprocessed the 5' RACE reads via MiXCR and lists one record per CDR3 protein. The sample lists 45,000 to 65,000 distinct CDR3 sequences, less than 9.5% occurring once. Time point noted: blood at routine non-recurrence follow-up after resection. Researchers sequenced whole RNA taken from tumor, nontumor lung or frozen PBMC without sorting. The entry originates in a study of spatial heterogeneity in lung cancer. Study-wide results and limits: Resection saw ubiquitous expanded tumor TCRs appear in blood more than follow-up did.

This specimen was PBMCs, taken at follow-up. The sequence came from a female donor with early-stage non-small cell lung cancer. V gene TRBV7-2 combines with J gene TRBJ1-2, with D possibly TRBD1 on 5 matching bases. In DNA, the CDR3 is TGTGCCAGCAGCTCCCTGGGACGACCTAGCTATGGCTACACCTTC. It codes for CASSSLGRPSYGYTF.